Below, 28 T cell receptor beta chains from the same sample are listed, as sequenced in a study of blood T cell repertoires in COVID-19. Produced via immunoSEQ multiplex PCR; TCRdb's table is partial and in-frame only. Of around 100,000 clones detected, approximately 90% appear once; the ten largest clones hold roughly 2%. The source material was peripheral blood. All receptors derive from a man aged 50 to 59 with active COVID-19.

The J gene is TRBJ1-4, the V gene TRBV11-2; TRBD1 matches 7 bases. The V gene's germline CDR1 is SGHAT and CDR2 FQNNGV. The V and J ends lost 5 bases and 0 bases, in that order; junction bases with no gene match: 12. The CDR3 totals 18 residues. The CDR3 region is CASSAGGTAFATNEKLFF. CDR3 bases: TGTGCCAGCAGCGCGGGGGGGACAGCCTTCGCAACTAATGAAAAACTGTTTTTT.

The chain uses TRBV4-3 and TRBJ2-7; 14 positions match TRBD2. The CDR3 runs to 16 residues. With V trimmed by 3 bases and J by 2 bases, 3 bases remained unmatched. CDR1 and CDR2 from the germline V gene are LGHNA and YSLEER. The CDR3 sequence: CASSHRLAGGPYEQYF. The CDR3 region has the DNA TGCGCCAGCAGCCACCGACTAGCGGGGGGGCCCTACGAGCAGTACTTC.

The rearrangement uses TRBV9 and TRBJ1-2, with a tentative D call TRBD1 (5 bases). Trimming shortened V by 6 bases and J by 2 bases, and 14 bases separated the two germline ends. CDR1 and CDR2 (germline): SGDLS, YYNGEE. CDR3 length equals 14 residues. The chain's CDR3 is CASTPTGGNYGYTF. CDR3 bases: TGTGCCAGCACCCCTACGGGGGGGAACTATGGCTACACCTTC.

The sample holds a few counts of this clone. Different DNA sequences within this sample yield the same CDR3. V and J are TRBV15 and TRBJ1-6; D gene ambiguous. The CDR3 has 14 residues. V dropped 5 bases and J dropped 0 bases, with 5 bases sitting between them. CDR1 is LNHNV and CDR2 is YYDKDF in the germline V gene (reference sequence). CDR3 bases: TGTGCCACCAGCGGGAGCTCCTATAATTCACCCCTCCACTTT. This codes for CATSGSSYNSPLHF.

The rearrangement links TRBV28 to TRBJ1-1, with TRBD1 as a possible D gene (6 bases). Germline V CDR1 and CDR2: MDHEN, SYDVKM. Trimming removed 5 bases from V and 10 bases from J, with 11 bases in between. There are 11 residues in the CDR3. The chain's CDR3 is CASSGDIGAFF. The CDR3 region has the DNA TGTGCCAGCAGTGGGGACATCGGAGCTTTCTTT. Combining the CDR3 with reference TRBV28 and TRBJ1-1 gives the whole variable domain DVKVTQSSRYLVKRTGEKVFLECVQDMDHENMFWYRQDPGLGLRLIYFSYDVKMKEKGDIPEGYSVSREKKERFSLILESASTNQTSMYLCASSGDIGAFFGQGTRLTVV.

This clone was counted a few times. The chain couples TRBV12-5 to TRBJ2-6; TRBD1 matches at 9 bases. Germline V lookup: CDR1 LGHNT, CDR2 FRNRAP. This CDR3 has 16 residues. J lost 2 bases, V lost 1 base, and 0 bases had no gene match. CDR3 bases: TGTGCTAGTGGTTTGGACAGGGGGCCTGGGGCCAACGTCCTGACTTTC. Translated, it gives CASGLDRGPGANVLTF.

The chain carries TRBV27 and TRBJ1-4; TRBD1 is a possible D gene (5 bases). V was trimmed by 2 bases and J by 7 bases, leaving 14 bases between them. The CDR3 runs to 15 residues. Germline V CDR1 and CDR2: MNHEY, SMNVEV (reference sequence). CDR3 bases: TGTGCCAGCAGTTTAGGCGGGGGGAGGAGTGAAAAACTGTTTTTT. Translation: CASSLGGGRSEKLFF.

The rearrangement links TRBV6-6 to TRBJ1-2; D is uncertain. This CDR3 is built from 12 residues. Germline lookup yields CDR1 MNHNY and CDR2 SVGAGI (reference sequence). The V end was cut by 2 bases, the J end by 3 bases, with 4 bases between. CDR3 amino acids: CASSYPDYGYTF. The CDR3 DNA reads as TGTGCCAGCAGTTACCCGGACTATGGCTACACCTTC.

This clone was seen once. The V gene is TRBV7-2, the J gene TRBJ1-2; 10 bases are shared with TRBD1. In germline, CDR1 is SGHTA, CDR2 FQGNSA. This CDR3 is 14 amino acids long. Unmatched junction bases numbered 6, after V lost 5 bases and J lost 6 bases. The CDR3 coding sequence is TGTGCCAGCAGCCGGGACAGGGGAGGGGATGGCTACACCTTC. Its protein product is CASSRDRGGDGYTF.

The chain links TRBV5-6 to TRBJ1-5, with TRBD1 matching 8 bases. Germline trimming cut 0 bases from V and 7 bases from J; bases unmatched to any gene: 9. Germline CDR1 is SGHDT and CDR2 is YYEEEE. The CDR3 is 16 amino acids. The chain's CDR3 is CASSLAGQGANQPQHF. DNA of the CDR3: TGTGCCAGCAGCTTGGCCGGGCAGGGGGCGAACCAGCCCCAGCATTTT.

This clone has just one count. The rearrangement uses TRBV19 and TRBJ1-1; 8 nucleotides line up with TRBD1. The CDR3 is made up of 14 amino acids. J lost 5 bases, V lost 6 bases, and 8 bases had no gene match. The germline V gene encodes CDR1 LNHDA and CDR2 SQIVND (reference sequence). The CDR3 is CASRDRVGETEAFF. The CDR3 nucleotides are TGTGCCAGTAGGGACAGGGTTGGCGAGACTGAAGCTTTCTTT.

The rearrangement uses TRBV9 and TRBJ2-7; 8 bases line up with TRBD1. Germline trimming cut 5 bases from V and 3 bases from J; bases unmatched to any gene: 13. The length of the CDR3 is 16 residues. Germline CDR1 and CDR2: SGDLS and YYNGEE. The CDR3: CASRKLDREINYEQYF. CDR3 sequence (DNA): TGTGCCAGCAGGAAACTGGACAGGGAGATTAACTACGAGCAGTACTTC.

This clone was detected a few times. The CDR3 here is CASSLGQGLTYEQYF. In nucleotides, the CDR3 is TGTGCCAGCAGCTTGGGACAGGGTCTCACCTACGAGCAGTACTTC. The chain carries TRBV5-8 and TRBJ2-7; 7 positions match TRBD1. Per the germline V gene, CDR1 is SGHTS and CDR2 is YDEGEE. This CDR3 comprises 15 residues. The V segment lost 0 bases and the J segment 2 bases; nucleotides outside the gene matches: 5.

This chain's CDR3 is CASSLAAGTSYTGELFF. CDR3 bases: TGTGCCAGCAGCCTGGCTGCCGGGACTAGCTACACCGGGGAGCTGTTTTTT. The gene calls are TRBV7-2 and TRBJ2-2, with TRBD2 matching over 9 bases. With 5 bases clipped from V and 3 bases from J, the junction kept 10 bases outside the gene matches. The CDR3 runs 17 residues. Per the germline V gene, CDR1 is SGHTA and CDR2 is FQGNSA.

The V gene is TRBV6-5, the J gene TRBJ1-1; D is undetermined. The germline V and J ends were trimmed by 7 bases and 0 bases, with 9 bases remaining between them. Germline CDR1 is MNHEY and CDR2 is SVGAGI. The CDR3 length is 13 residues. CDR3 in amino acids: CASIVQLNTEAFF. The CDR3 nucleotides are TGTGCCAGCATTGTACAGCTGAACACTGAAGCTTTCTTT.

The chain joins TRBV7-2 to TRBJ2-5; the D gene is possibly TRBD1 (5 bases). Per the germline V gene, CDR1 is SGHTA and CDR2 is FQGNSA. Trimming removed 4 bases at V and 5 bases at J, with 20 bases between. This CDR3 has 16 amino acids. CDR3 region: CASSSIRPRQWETQYF. Here the CDR3 DNA reads TGTGCCAGCAGCTCTATAAGACCCCGACAGTGGGAGACCCAGTACTTC.

The rearrangement links TRBV7-6 to TRBJ2-1, with D possibly being TRBD2 (6 bases). CDR1 is SGHVS and CDR2 is FNYEAQ in the germline V gene. Trimming stripped 7 bases from V and 8 bases from J, with 21 bases between. This CDR3 has 15 amino acids. The DNA of the CDR3 is TGTGCCAGCAATTCCTTCGGACGGGGGACCCATGAGCAGTTCTTC. It specifies CASNSFGRGTHEQFF.

The chain links TRBV29-1 to TRBJ1-1, with 7 bases identical to TRBD1. V shed 2 bases, J shed 10 bases, and the junction held 7 bases outside the gene matches. The CDR3 covers 12 residues. From germline, CDR1 is SQVTM and CDR2 ANQGSEA. In DNA form, the CDR3 reads TGCAGCGTTGAATCAGCAGGGGGAAGAGCTTTCTTT. Protein product: CSVESAGGRAFF. The full variable domain, completed using reference TRBV29-1 and TRBJ1-1, is SAVISQKPSRDICQRGTSLTIQCQVDSQVTMMFWYRQQPGQSLTLIATANQGSEATYESGFVIDKFPISRPNLTFSTLTVSNMSPEDSSIYLCSVESAGGRAFFGQGTRLTVV.

The rearrangement joins TRBV19 to TRBJ2-2; no clear D. V was shortened by 1 base and J by 5 bases, with 8 bases between the two germline ends. This CDR3 region has 14 residues. Germline CDR1 is LNHDA and CDR2 is SQIVND (reference sequence). The CDR3 sequence: CASSIVVGTGELFF. DNA of the CDR3: TGTGCCAGTAGTATAGTGGTCGGGACCGGGGAGCTGTTTTTT.

Here the CDR3 reads CASSHSGTLTDTQYF. CDR3 nucleotide sequence: TGTGCCAGCAGTCACTCCGGGACTCTCACAGATACGCAGTATTTT. J is TRBJ2-3 and V is TRBV27; D is perhaps TRBD2 (6 bases). The germline V gene encodes CDR1 MNHEY and CDR2 SMNVEV (reference sequence). There are 15 residues in the CDR3. The V end lost 5 bases, the J end lost 2 bases, and 14 bases lay between the germline ends.

The V call is TRBV19, the J call TRBJ2-1; 11 bases match TRBD2. Germline V gives CDR1 LNHDA, CDR2 SQIVND (reference sequence). The ends lost 5 bases at V and 3 bases at J; junction bases unmatched: 3. CDR3 length equals 15 residues. The CDR3 DNA is TGTGCCAGTAGTCCGGGGACTAGCGGCTACAATGAGCAGTTCTTC. It specifies CASSPGTSGYNEQFF.

The chain recombines TRBV3-1 (or the pseudogene TRBV3-2) with TRBJ2-1; TRBD2 aligns across 7 bases. Germline V gene lookup returns CDR1 LGHDT and CDR2 YNNKEL (reference sequence). The CDR3 contains 16 residues. J gave up 8 bases and V 2 bases, and 12 bases lay outside the gene matches. The CDR3 region has the DNA TGTGCCAGCAGCCAACGGGAGCGGGGAGGGTGGGATGAGCAGTTCTTC. This gives the protein CASSQRERGGWDEQFF.

The CDR3 DNA reads TGTGCCAGCAGCCGGGACACCGGGGAGCTGTTTTTT. Translating gives CASSRDTGELFF. The chain carries TRBV5-6 and TRBJ2-2; D uncertain. CDR3 size: 12 residues. Deletions cut 4 bases from V and 3 bases from J, with 4 bases between. The germline gives CDR1 SGHDT, CDR2 YYEEEE.

V gene TRBV5-1 combines with J gene TRBJ2-3; tentative D call: TRBD2 (7 bases). This CDR3 region has 16 residues. From germline, CDR1 is SGHRS and CDR2 YFSETQ. The V and J ends lost 4 bases and 0 bases respectively, with 15 bases between them. The CDR3: CASSPGEGGSTDTQYF. The CDR3 nucleotides read TGCGCCAGCAGCCCCGGGGAGGGGGGTAGCACAGATACGCAGTATTTT. Looking up the rest from reference TRBV5-1 and TRBJ2-3 gives the full variable domain: KAGVTQTPRYLIKTRGQQVTLSCSPISGHRSVSWYQQTPGQGLQFLFEYFSETQRNKGNFPGRFSGRQFSNSRSEMNVSTLELGDSALYLCASSPGEGGSTDTQYFGPGTRLTVL.

This clone showed up just a few times. The chain joins TRBV5-4 to TRBJ2-7; tentatively, D is TRBD1 (6 bases). With 5 bases removed from V and 5 bases from J, the gap between germline ends came to 20 bases. CDR1 and CDR2 (germline): SGHNT, YYREEE (reference sequence). This CDR3 contains 15 residues. The CDR3 nucleotides are TGTGCCAGCAGGCAGGATGTGGCAGGGGACCACGAGCAGTACTTC. Translation gives CASRQDVAGDHEQYF.

The rearrangement joins TRBV11-2 to TRBJ1-1; no firm D call. The germline V gene encodes CDR1 SGHAT and CDR2 FQNNGV. This CDR3 spans 16 amino acids. V lost 5 bases, J lost 0 bases, and 16 bases lay in between. The CDR3 spells CASSLGRVRVNTEAFF. CDR3 DNA: TGTGCCAGCAGCCTGGGGAGGGTTCGGGTGAACACTGAAGCTTTCTTT. The whole variable domain, remainder taken from reference TRBV11-2 and TRBJ1-1, is EAGVAQSPRYKIIEKRQSVAFWCNPISGHATLYWYQQILGQGPKLLIQFQNNGVVDDSQLPKDRFSAERLKGVDSTLKIQPAKLEDSAVYLCASSLGRVRVNTEAFFGQGTRLTVV.

CDR3 amino acids: CASSKQGARTEAFF. Here the CDR3 DNA reads TGCGCCAGCAGCAAACAGGGGGCGAGAACTGAAGCTTTCTTT. This chain connects TRBV4-1 to TRBJ1-1; 9 bases line up with TRBD1. The length of the CDR3 is 14 residues. V trimming: 5 bases; J trimming: 5 bases; junction bases outside the gene matches: 6. Germline-derived CDR1 and CDR2 are MGHRA and YSYEKL.

The chain carries TRBV20-1 and TRBJ2-2; tentatively, D is TRBD1 (6 bases). The CDR3 runs to 11 residues. CDR1 and CDR2 (germline): DFQATT, SNEGSKA (reference sequence). V lost 3 bases, J lost 9 bases, and 8 bases lay in between. Here the CDR3 DNA reads TGCAGTGCTAGTCAGGGGCGGGAGCTGTTTTTT. Translation: CSASQGRELFF.